The sequence of this T cell receptor beta chain was determined in a study of blood T cell repertoires in COVID-19. The study assigned cohorts using participant-reported clinical history. Recovered status in Cohort 3 required two negative PCRs, clearance, or symptom resolution. The CDR3 runs to 18 residues. CDR1 is SGHDT and CDR2 is YYEEEE in the germline V gene. Trimming took 4 bases from V and 2 from J; bases not matched to a gene: 16. Sequencing used immunoSEQ multiplex PCR; TCRdb keeps in-frame clones, though not all of them. Here the sample spans some 350,000 clones, over 75% being singletons. The TCR comes from a man aged 25-45 years who had recovered from COVID-19. The chain is built from TRBV5-6 and TRBJ2-3, with 7 bases matching TRBD1. Sample: PBMCs or T cells enriched from blood (not recorded which). CDR3 loop: CASSRWEQGPTYTDTQYF. CDR3 DNA sequence: TGTGCCAGCAGCAGGTGGGAACAGGGGCCCACCTACACAGATACGCAGTATTTT.